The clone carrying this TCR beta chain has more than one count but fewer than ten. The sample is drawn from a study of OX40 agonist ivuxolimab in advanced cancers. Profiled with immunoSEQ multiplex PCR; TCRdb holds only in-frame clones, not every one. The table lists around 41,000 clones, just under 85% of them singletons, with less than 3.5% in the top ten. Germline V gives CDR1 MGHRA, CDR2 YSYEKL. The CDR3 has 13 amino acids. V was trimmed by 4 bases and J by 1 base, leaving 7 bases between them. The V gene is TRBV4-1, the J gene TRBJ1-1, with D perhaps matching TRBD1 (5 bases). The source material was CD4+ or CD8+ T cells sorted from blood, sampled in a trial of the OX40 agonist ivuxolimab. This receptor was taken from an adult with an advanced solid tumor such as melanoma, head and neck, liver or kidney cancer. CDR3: CASSLGGNTEAFF. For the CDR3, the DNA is TGCGCCAGCAGCCTGGGGGGGAACACTGAAGCTTTCTTT.